This T cell receptor beta chain was sequenced during a study of T cell responses to AZD1222 COVID-19 vaccine. Sequenced by immunoSEQ multiplex PCR; TCRdb stores in-frame clones only, minus some. The sample includes 100,000 or so clones, about 92% seen only once; the top ten take around 1.2%. A remark on this clone: No antigen is known for it.

Study results and limitations: Females outnumbered males among donors, who were mostly white British; clonal diversity was possibly underestimated. It was only a handful of AZD1222 recipients who were seropositive at baseline. Spike-specific TCR breadth rose after two AZD1222 doses, and depth rose as well.

The source is an adult in good health. The sample in question was peripheral blood, obtained on day 0 of AZD1222 vaccination.

The CDR3 sequence: CAWSRGRETQYF. The CDR3 DNA reads TGTGCCTGGAGTCGAGGGAGGGAGACCCAGTACTTC. V usage is TRBV30 and J usage is TRBJ2-5; the D gene is possibly TRBD2 (6 bases). CDR1 is GTSNPN, CDR2 SVGIG, per germline (reference sequence). V lost 2 bases and J lost 5, with 9 bases in between. The CDR3 spans 12 residues.